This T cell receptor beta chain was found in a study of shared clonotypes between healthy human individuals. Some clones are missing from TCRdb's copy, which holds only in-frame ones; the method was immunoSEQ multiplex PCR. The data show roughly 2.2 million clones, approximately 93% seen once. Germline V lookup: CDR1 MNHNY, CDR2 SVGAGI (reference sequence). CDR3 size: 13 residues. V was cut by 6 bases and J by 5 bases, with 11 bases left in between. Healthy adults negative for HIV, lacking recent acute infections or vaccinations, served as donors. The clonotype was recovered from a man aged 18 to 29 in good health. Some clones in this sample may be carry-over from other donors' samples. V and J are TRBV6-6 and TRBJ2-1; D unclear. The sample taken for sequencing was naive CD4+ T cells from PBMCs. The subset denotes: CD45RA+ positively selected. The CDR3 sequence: CASSLPGNNEQFF. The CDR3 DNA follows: TGTGCCAGCAGCCTCCCCGGAAACAATGAGCAGTTCTTC.